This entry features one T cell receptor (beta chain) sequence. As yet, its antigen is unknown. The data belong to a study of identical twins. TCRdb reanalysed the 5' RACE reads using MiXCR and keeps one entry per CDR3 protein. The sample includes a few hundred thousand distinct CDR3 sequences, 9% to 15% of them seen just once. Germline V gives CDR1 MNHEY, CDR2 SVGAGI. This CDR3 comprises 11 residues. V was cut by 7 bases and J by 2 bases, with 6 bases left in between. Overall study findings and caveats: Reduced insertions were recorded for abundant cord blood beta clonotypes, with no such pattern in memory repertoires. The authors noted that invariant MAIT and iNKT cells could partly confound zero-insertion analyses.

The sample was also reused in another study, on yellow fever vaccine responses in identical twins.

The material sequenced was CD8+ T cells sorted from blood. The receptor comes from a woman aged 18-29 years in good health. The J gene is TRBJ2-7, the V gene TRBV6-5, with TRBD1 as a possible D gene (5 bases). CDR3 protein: CASKGTYEQYF. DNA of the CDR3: TGTGCCAGCAAGGGGACCTACGAGCAGTACTTC.